The 4 T cell receptor beta chains below all came from one sample that was sequenced in a study of blood T cell repertoires in COVID-19. The method was immunoSEQ multiplex PCR; TCRdb's version includes in-frame clones alone and lacks a portion of them. The sample consists of about 320,000 clones, approximately 90% of them appearing once. The sample was PBMCs or T cells enriched from blood (not recorded which). The source is a woman aged 18-29 years who had recovered from COVID-19.

This clone came up once. This chain connects TRBV6-6 to TRBJ1-3, with a tentative D call TRBD1 (6 bases). The CDR3 totals 15 residues. CDR1 and CDR2 from the germline V gene are MNHNY and SVGAGI (reference sequence). V gave up 3 bases and J gave up 4 bases, with 13 bases separating them. The CDR3 DNA reads as TGTGCCAGCAGTTATAGGGCAGGGACAGGAAACACCATATATTTT. This gives the protein CASSYRAGTGNTIYF.

This chain links TRBV5-4 with TRBJ2-7; the D gene is possibly TRBD1 (5 bases). Per the germline V gene, CDR1 is SGHNT and CDR2 is YYREEE (reference sequence). This CDR3 region has 12 residues. Trimming cost V 4 bases and J 7 bases, with 12 bases left between them. The CDR3 region has the DNA TGTGCCAGCAGCCTTGGGGCCGTGGAGCAGTACTTC. Its translation: CASSLGAVEQYF.

This chain uses TRBV28 with TRBJ1-4; TRBD1 agrees at 7 bases. The germline V gene has CDR1 MDHEN and CDR2 SYDVKM. The trim removed 8 bases at V and 8 bases at J, leaving 11 bases unmatched. The CDR3 length is 14 residues. The CDR3 DNA sequence: TGTGCCAGCGGCTACCCCGGGACAGAAGAAAAACTGTTTTTT. Its protein is CASGYPGTEEKLFF.

The rearrangement links TRBV7-2 to TRBJ2-1; D not resolved. The CDR3 totals 16 residues. V was trimmed by 1 base and J by 9 bases, leaving 19 bases between them. Germline CDR1 is SGHTA and CDR2 is FQGNSA. In DNA form, the CDR3 reads TGTGCCAGCAGCTTAGATTACTCTCGGAGCGTAAGTGAGCAGTTCTTC. Protein product: CASSLDYSRSVSEQFF.